The 26 T cell receptor beta chains below come from one sample, sequenced in a study of T-cell memory formation after mild COVID-19. One entry per CDR3 protein results from TCRdb running MiXCR on the 5' RACE reads. The sample includes just over 300,000 distinct CDR3 sequences, approximately 19% of them seen just once. The sequencing sample was made of PBMCs or a T cell subset sorted from them (not recorded which). These receptors were obtained from a man aged 18 to 35 who had mild COVID-19 (a few samples of this study predate the infection). Cell type and time point are not known.

In its sample, this clonotype was seen many times. The genes are TRBV5-4 and TRBJ2-5; 7 bases agree with TRBD1. Trimming took 3 bases from V and 0 from J; bases not matched to a gene: 2. The CDR3 consists of 14 residues. Germline loops: CDR1 SGHNT, CDR2 YYREEE (reference sequence). The CDR3 bases are TGTGCCAGCAGCTACGACAGGGACCAAGAGACCCAGTACTTC. It encodes CASSYDRDQETQYF.

This clonotype showed up many times. The rearrangement joins TRBV10-3 to TRBJ2-5; unclear D gene. Looked up from germline, CDR1 is ENHRY and CDR2 is SYGVKD. V lost 0 bases, J lost 0 bases, and 11 bases lay in between. The CDR3 totals 16 residues. Here the CDR3 reads CAISESMSTDQETQYF. The CDR3 nucleotides read TGTGCCATCAGTGAGTCGATGTCTACAGACCAAGAGACCCAGTACTTC.

The chain employs TRBV27 and TRBJ2-5; 13 bases fit TRBD2. Germline-derived CDR1 and CDR2 are MNHEY and SMNVEV (reference sequence). The CDR3 sequence is 18 residues long. V lost 5 bases, J lost 5 bases, and 14 bases stayed unmatched. As DNA, the CDR3 is TGTGCCAGCAGTCCCCTGACTAGCGGGGGGACCGATTCGGAGACCCAGTACTTC. The encoded protein is CASSPLTSGGTDSETQYF.

The chain links TRBV7-9 to TRBJ1-5; maybe TRBD1 (5 bases). Germline assignment: CDR1 SEHNR and CDR2 FQNEAQ (reference sequence). The CDR3 runs to 16 residues. The V and J ends lost 5 bases and 1 base respectively, with 15 bases between them. CDR3 amino acids: CASSPGGGGSNQPQHF. DNA for the CDR3: TGTGCCAGCAGCCCTGGGGGGGGAGGAAGCAATCAGCCCCAGCATTTT.

The gene calls are TRBV12-3 or TRBV12-4 and TRBJ1-2, with D hard to call. The CDR3 runs to 13 residues. Deletions cut 0 bases from V and 9 bases from J, with 11 bases between. CDR3 sequence: CASSLAGSPRYTF. The CDR3 DNA follows: TGTGCCAGCAGTTTAGCGGGTTCCCCTCGCTACACCTTC.

The rearrangement links TRBV4-2 to TRBJ2-3; 10 bases fit TRBD2. V lost 5 bases, J lost 2 bases, and 10 bases stayed unmatched. This CDR3 contains 17 residues. Germline V gives CDR1 LGHNA, CDR2 YNFKEQ. CDR3 in amino acids: CASSSGSSGGPTDTQYF. DNA for the CDR3: TGTGCCAGCAGCTCCGGGTCTAGCGGGGGCCCCACAGATACGCAGTATTTT.

This clonotype was seen more than once but under ten times. DNA of the CDR3: TGCGCCAGCAGAGATGGGACTAGCGGCACAGATACGCAGTATTTT. Protein product: CASRDGTSGTDTQYF. The chain combines TRBV5-1 with TRBJ2-3; 10 positions agree with TRBD2. The CDR3 length is 15 residues. V was pared by 5 bases and J by 1 base, with 4 bases of the junction left unmatched. Germline loops: CDR1 SGHRS, CDR2 YFSETQ.

This clonotype occurred many times. CDR3 loop: CASSYSRGNTIYF. CDR3 sequence (DNA): TGTGCCAGCAGTTACTCCAGGGGAAACACCATATATTTT. The chain employs TRBV6-5 and TRBJ1-3; D is unresolved. Per the germline V gene, CDR1 is MNHEY and CDR2 is SVGAGI. CDR3 length: 13 residues. V dropped 0 bases and J dropped 4 bases, with 4 bases sitting between them.

The J gene is TRBJ2-1, the V gene TRBV7-3; 7 bases agree with TRBD1. V shed 5 bases and J 7 bases; nucleotides not matched to a gene: 11. Germline CDR1 SGHTA, CDR2 FQGTGA. The CDR3 consists of 15 residues. CDR3 loop: CASSPGQVSPNEQFF. In DNA, the CDR3 is TGTGCCAGCAGCCCCGGACAGGTCAGCCCTAATGAGCAGTTCTTC.

In its sample, this clonotype was seen many times. CDR3 in amino acids: CASSTGPGQAFF. The CDR3 nucleotides are TGTGCCAGCAGCACGGGGCCAGGGCAAGCTTTCTTT. V and J are TRBV7-3 and TRBJ1-1; D is possibly TRBD1 (5 bases). Between the trimmed V and J ends, which lost 5 bases and 9 bases, there was a span of 13 bases. The germline gives CDR1 SGHTA, CDR2 FQGTGA. CDR3 length equals 12 residues.

The rearrangement uses TRBV20-1 and TRBJ2-2; possibly TRBD2 for D (5 bases). This CDR3 is 14 amino acids long. Germline V CDR1 and CDR2: DFQATT, SNEGSKA (reference sequence). Trimming shortened V by 6 bases and J by 2 bases, and 13 bases separated the two germline ends. Here the CDR3 DNA reads TGCAGTGCCATCCGTTCGGGAAACACCGGGGAGCTGTTTTTT. The encoded protein is CSAIRSGNTGELFF.

This clonotype was counted between two and nine times. The chain joins TRBV3-1 to TRBJ1-5, with D hard to call. The CDR3 contains 15 residues. Germline CDR1 is LGHDT and CDR2 is YNNKEL (reference sequence). Trimming removed 0 bases at V and 3 bases at J, with 9 bases between. The CDR3 is CASSQDVGNNQPQHF. CDR3 in DNA: TGTGCCAGCAGCCAAGACGTAGGGAACAATCAGCCCCAGCATTTT. Filled out from reference TRBV3-1 and TRBJ1-5, the complete variable domain reads DTAVSQTPKYLVTQMGNDKSIKCEQNLGHDTMYWYKQDSKKFLKIMFSYNNKELIINETVPNRFSPKSPDKAHLNLHINSLELGDSAVYFCASSQDVGNNQPQHFGDGTRLSIL.

This clonotype was counted only a few times. The chain has TRBV29-1 and TRBJ1-6; D is perhaps TRBD1 (5 bases). V lost 5 bases and J lost 7, with 9 bases in between. Germline V gene lookup returns CDR1 SQVTM and CDR2 ANQGSEA. This CDR3 spans 12 amino acids. The CDR3 DNA reads as TGCAGCGTTCGGCAGGGAAATTCACCCCTCCACTTT. Residues: CSVRQGNSPLHF.

This clonotype was counted at least ten times. The rearrangement uses TRBV4-3 and TRBJ2-4; D tentatively fits TRBD1 or TRBD2 (5 bases each). The CDR3 extends over 15 amino acids. V lost 0 bases and J 6 bases, leaving 12 bases between the germline ends. Germline V gene lookup returns CDR1 LGHNA and CDR2 YSLEER. This CDR3 reads CASSQDLSGTNIQYF. In nucleotides, the CDR3 is TGCGCCAGCAGCCAAGATCTCTCTGGGACAAACATTCAGTACTTC.

CDR3 loop: CASRPPLRETQYF. As DNA, the CDR3 is TGTGCCAGCAGGCCCCCCCTAAGGGAGACCCAGTACTTC. The V gene is TRBV6-2 or TRBV6-3, the J gene TRBJ2-5; no clear D gene. Germline V gene data show CDR1 as MNHEY and CDR2 as SVGEGT. V lost 6 bases and J 5 bases, leaving 13 bases between the germline ends. The CDR3 loop spans 13 amino acids.

The chain recombines TRBV6-2 or TRBV6-3 with TRBJ1-5; 8 bases agree with TRBD1. The CDR3 is 16 amino acids. The ends lost 6 bases at V and 7 bases at J; junction bases unmatched: 14. CDR1 is MNHEY, CDR2 SVGEGT, per germline. The CDR3: CASSRQGRSFGQPQHF. Here the CDR3 DNA reads TGTGCCAGCAGCCGACAGGGGAGATCGTTCGGACAGCCCCAGCATTTT.

This clonotype was found many times. The chain is built from TRBV7-3 and TRBJ2-7; 7 bases fit TRBD1. Germline V gene data show CDR1 as SGHTA and CDR2 as FQGTGA. J gave up 3 bases and V 4 bases, and 3 bases lay outside the gene matches. The CDR3 has 13 amino acids. The CDR3 protein is CASSSSGGYEQYF. DNA of the CDR3: TGTGCCAGCAGCTCGTCAGGGGGCTACGAGCAGTACTTC.

This chain links TRBV6-5 with TRBJ1-1; no clear D gene. This CDR3 contains 13 residues. Trimming left V 6 bases short and J 4 bases short, with 12 bases between. CDR1 and CDR2 (germline): MNHEY, SVGAGI. The CDR3, as DNA: TGTGCCAGCAGCCGCCAAAGTGTCACTGAAGCTTTCTTT. Residues: CASSRQSVTEAFF.

V is TRBV12-3 or TRBV12-4 and J is TRBJ2-1; D possibly corresponds to TRBD1 (7 bases). The CDR3 totals 13 residues. The ends were cut back, 7 bases at V and 15 bases at J, with 22 bases in the middle. CDR3 sequence reads: CASTSAALRGVFF. As DNA, the CDR3 is TGTGCCAGCACCTCCGCGGCCCTCAGGGGGGTGTTCTTC.

As DNA, the CDR3 is TGTGCCAGCAGCCCGGGGACTCTAGCGGGGCACAATGAGCAGTTCTTC. Protein: CASSPGTLAGHNEQFF. The chain carries TRBV6-4 and TRBJ2-1, with 9 bases identical to TRBD2. In germline, CDR1 is MRHNA, CDR2 SNTAGT. CDR3 length: 16 residues. Trimming took 6 bases from V and 5 from J; bases not matched to a gene: 11.

This clonotype was picked up many times. At one boundary the junction diverges from the germline segment, which might be a read error. The rearrangement links TRBV5-1 to TRBJ2-1; 8 nucleotides align to TRBD2. This CDR3 is built from 15 residues. CDR1 SGHRS and CDR2 YFSETQ come from the germline V gene. Written as DNA, the CDR3 is TGTGCCAGCAGCTTAGTAGCGGGGAGCTACAATGAGCAGTTCTTC. Translating gives CASSLVAGSYNEQFF.

V and J are TRBV6-2 or TRBV6-3 and TRBJ1-2; a weak D match, TRBD1 (6 bases). Per the germline V gene, CDR1 is MNHEY and CDR2 is SVGEGT. This CDR3 is 12 amino acids long. V was trimmed by 6 bases and J by 4 bases, leaving 9 bases between them. In DNA form, the CDR3 reads TGTGCCAGCAGAGGGGACATCTATGGCTACACCTTC. This encodes CASRGDIYGYTF.

This clonotype has a handful of counts. The J gene is TRBJ2-5, the V gene TRBV20-1; 7 bases align to TRBD1. Unmatched junction bases numbered 15, after V lost 6 bases and J lost 5 bases. The CDR3 spans 15 residues. Germline assignment: CDR1 DFQATT and CDR2 SNEGSKA (reference sequence). The DNA for the CDR3 is TGCAGTGCGACGCAATTCGGGACAGTAGGGGAGACCCAGTACTTC. Amino acids: CSATQFGTVGETQYF.

V is TRBV4-2 and J is TRBJ2-7, with a tentative D call TRBD2 (5 bases). Trimming removed 0 bases from V and 2 bases from J, with 11 bases in between. CDR1 LGHNA and CDR2 YNFKEQ come from the germline V gene. This CDR3 comprises 15 residues. The CDR3: CASSQEWSGPYEQYF. Here the CDR3 DNA reads TGTGCCAGCAGCCAAGAGTGGAGCGGCCCCTACGAGCAGTACTTC.

The J gene is TRBJ2-3, the V gene TRBV9; a possible D gene is TRBD1 (6 bases). The V gene lost 4 bases and the J gene lost 2 bases, with 11 bases spanning the gap. CDR1 and CDR2 (germline): SGDLS, YYNGEE. CDR3 length: 14 amino acids. Here the CDR3 DNA reads TGTGCCAGCAGCTACCGGGACAACACAGATACGCAGTATTTT. Encoded protein: CASSYRDNTDTQYF. Complete variable domain (other parts from reference TRBV9 and TRBJ2-3): DSGVTQTPKHLITATGQRVTLRCSPRSGDLSVYWYQQSLDQGLQFLIQYYNGEERAKGNILERFSAQQFPDLHSELNLSSLELGDSALYFCASSYRDNTDTQYFGPGTRLTVL.

This clonotype showed up just a few times. V gene TRBV7-2 combines with J gene TRBJ2-4; D assignment may be TRBD1 or TRBD2 (6 bases each). V dropped 3 bases and J dropped 1 base, with 10 bases sitting between them. The CDR3 sequence is 15 residues long. Germline V gene data show CDR1 as SGHTA and CDR2 as FQGNSA. In DNA form, the CDR3 reads TGTGCCAGCAGCTTGGGGGGCACGGCCAAAAACATTCAGTACTTC. Protein product: CASSLGGTAKNIQYF.